Listed below are T cell receptor beta chains from one sample, sequenced in a study of radiotherapy plus CTLA-4 blockade in lung cancer. Assay: immunoSEQ multiplex PCR; the TCRdb copy retains only in-frame clones and omits some. The sample records tens of thousands of clones, about 87% being singletons. This specimen consisted of peripheral blood, obtained from a patient treated with radiotherapy plus ipilimumab. The receptors derive from a human donor with non-small cell lung cancer who had stable disease on radiotherapy plus ipilimumab. Each CDR3 is given with its conserved first and last residue. Fields, in order: J gene, D gene, V gene, clone size, CDR3 DNA, CDR3 protein. The D gene is left open where the match is weak. Clone size, where shown, is once, few, many, or a class for clones that have expanded.

TRBJ1-5,TRBD1,TRBV28,.,TGTGCCAGCAGTCGCCCTTCCGGGACAGGGAATAGCAATCAGCCCCAGCATTTT,CASSRPSGTGNSNQPQHF
TRBJ1-1,.,TRBV20-1,few,TGCAGTGCTAGGGGGGGCACTGAAGCTTTCTTT,CSARGGTEAFF
TRBJ2-7,.,TRBV27,.,TGTGCCAGCAGTTGGGCGGCGCGCTCCTACGAGCAGTACTTC,CASSWAARSYEQYF
TRBJ1-1,.,TRBV11-2,.,TGTGCCAGCAGCTTAGAGAACACTGAAGCTTTCTTT,CASSLENTEAFF
TRBJ2-7,.,TRBV9,.,TGTGCCAGCAGCCCCGATGCCAGAGTCTACGAGCAGTACTTC,CASSPDARVYEQYF
TRBJ1-4,TRBD1,TRBV7-9,few,TGTGCCAGCAGCTCACTGTCGGGACAGGCTAATGAAAAACTGTTTTTT,CASSSLSGQANEKLFF
TRBJ1-4,.,TRBV7-2,.,TGTGCCAGCAGCCCCCGAGGGGGGCCCGCAACTAATGAAAAACTGTTTTTT,CASSPRGGPATNEKLFF
TRBJ1-2,.,TRBV5-6,.,TGTGCCAGCAGCTTTGGGACCGTGCCTAACTATGGCAACACCTTC,CASSFGTVPNYGNTF
TRBJ2-2,.,TRBV7-2,.,TGTGCCAGCGGGAGATCGAACACCGGGGAGCTGTTTTTT,CASGRSNTGELFF
TRBJ1-3,.,TRBV28,few,TGTGCCAGCAGTGAGCCAGGGAGCTCTGGAAACACCATATATTTT,CASSEPGSSGNTIYF
TRBJ2-4,TRBD1,TRBV29-1,.,TGCAGCGTACTGACAGGGGGCGCGGACATTCAGTACTTC,CSVLTGGADIQYF
TRBJ2-7,.,TRBV7-7,once,TGTGCCAGCAGCTTAGCAGGGGAAAGCCACGAGCAGTACTTC,CASSLAGESHEQYF
TRBJ2-7,.,TRBV11-2,.,TGTGCCAGCAGCTTAGGCATTCGGGAAAGCTCCTACGAGCAGTACTTC,CASSLGIRESSYEQYF
TRBJ2-5,.,TRBV2,.,TGTGCCAGCCTTAGCGGAAGTAAAGAGACCCAGTACTTC,CASLSGSKETQYF
TRBJ2-5,.,TRBV5-1,.,TGCGCCAGCAGCTTAACGGGGGAGATCCAAGAGACCCAGTACTTC,CASSLTGEIQETQYF
TRBJ2-1,TRBD2,TRBV30,.,TGTGCCTCAGAGCGGGAGGGCCAGAATGAGCAGTTCTTC,CASEREGQNEQFF
TRBJ2-7,TRBD1,TRBV2,once,TGTGCCAGCAGAGGGGACAGCTACGAGCAGTACTTC,CASRGDSYEQYF
TRBJ2-7,.,TRBV29-1,few,TGCAGCGTTGAAAACTCCTACGAGCAGTACTTC,CSVENSYEQYF
TRBJ2-3,.,TRBV14,.,TGTGCCAGCAGCCATAGGCTGATACAGGGACGCACAGATACGCAGTATTTT,CASSHRLIQGRTDTQYF
TRBJ1-1,.,TRBV28,.,TGTGCCAGCAACCCTTTGGGTGCGGAAGCTTTCTTT,CASNPLGAEAFF
TRBJ1-3,TRBD1,TRBV5-1,.,TGCGCCAGCAGCCCGGGGACAGACACAAACACCATATATTTT,CASSPGTDTNTIYF
TRBJ2-7,TRBD1,TRBV27,.,TGTGCCAGCAGTTTAGCTAGTCTACAGGGGGCGTACGAGCAGTACTTC,CASSLASLQGAYEQYF
TRBJ2-7,.,TRBV7-9,.,TGTGCCAGCAGCCAAACCGGGACTGGCTACTACGAGCAGTACTTC,CASSQTGTGYYEQYF
TRBJ2-7,.,TRBV2,.,TGTGCCAGCAGTGGTAAGGGACGGGGGACTTACGAGCAGTACTTC,CASSGKGRGTYEQYF
TRBJ2-7,.,TRBV14,.,TGTGCCAGCAGCCAAGATCTTCACAGCTCCGCCTACGAGCAGTACTTC,CASSQDLHSSAYEQYF
TRBJ1-5,.,TRBV25-1,.,TGTGCCAGCTCCTTTGGGGTCGGCAATCAGCCCCAGCATTTT,CASSFGVGNQPQHF
TRBJ2-7,TRBD1,TRBV30,.,TGTGCCTGGAGTCGACAGGGAAACGAGCAGTACTTC,CAWSRQGNEQYF
TRBJ2-2,.,TRBV7-9,few,TGTGCCAGCAGCTTATCGACCGGGGAGCTGTTTTTT,CASSLSTGELFF
TRBJ1-2,.,TRBV29-1,.,TGCAGCGAGATTGACGCGGCGGCGACTAACTATGGCTACACCTTC,CSEIDAAATNYGYTF
TRBJ1-5,TRBD1,TRBV9,.,TGTGCCAGCGGGGGTACAGGGGGCAATCAGCCCCAGCATTTT,CASGGTGGNQPQHF
TRBJ1-5,TRBD1,TRBV2,.,TGTGCCAGCAGTGCCGACAGGGGTGCAGGCAATCAGCCCCAGCATTTT,CASSADRGAGNQPQHF
TRBJ1-1,.,TRBV5-1,.,TGCGCCAGCAGCTTGGAGGTTAACACTGAAGCTTTCTTT,CASSLEVNTEAFF
TRBJ1-6,TRBD1,TRBV9,.,TGTGCCAGCAGCTCCCTCGGGACAGGTTTACCCCTCCACTTT,CASSSLGTGLPLHF
TRBJ1-2,.,TRBV9,.,TGTGCCAGCAGCAAGGGGGGTCTGAAGGTCCGTGGCTACACCTTC,CASSKGGLKVRGYTF
TRBJ2-3,TRBD2,TRBV5-4,.,TGTGCCAGCAGCTTGGCTGTGATAGCGGGGATGTCAGATACGCAGTATTTT,CASSLAVIAGMSDTQYF
TRBJ2-7,TRBD1,TRBV15,.,TGTGCCACCAGCAGAGATCGGACAGGGGGCGATTACGAGCAGTACTTC,CATSRDRTGGDYEQYF
TRBJ1-1,.,TRBV7-7,.,TGTGCCAGCAGCTGCCAGGACACGAACACTGAAGCTTTCTTT,CASSCQDTNTEAFF
TRBJ1-1,.,TRBV5-1,.,TGCGCCAGCAGCTTGGCACCGAGGACAGTGCCGTCAATGAACACTGAAGCTTTCTTT,CASSLAPRTVPSMNTEAFF
TRBJ2-6,.,TRBV29-1,.,TGCAGCGTTGACTTGGAGGGGGCCAACGTCCTGACTTTC,CSVDLEGANVLTF
TRBJ2-7,.,TRBV5-5,.,TGTGCCAGCAGCTTATCCACCGCCTACGAGCAGTACTTC,CASSLSTAYEQYF
TRBJ2-7,TRBD1,TRBV28,few,TGTGCCAGCCGGACAGGGAAGAGCTCCTACGAGCAGTACTTC,CASRTGKSSYEQYF
TRBJ1-3,.,TRBV9,few,TGTGCCAGCAGCGTGGGGAACGCTGGAAACACCATATATTTT,CASSVGNAGNTIYF
TRBJ2-3,TRBD1,TRBV2,.,TGTGCCAGCAGTTCAAACAGGGGAAGCACAGATACGCAGTATTTT,CASSSNRGSTDTQYF
TRBJ1-4,TRBD1,TRBV27,.,TGTGCCAGCAGTCCTGCAGGGGGGGCGGATGAAAAACTGTTTTTT,CASSPAGGADEKLFF
TRBJ1-5,TRBD1,TRBV30,.,TGTGCCTGGAAGAAATACGGACAGGGGCGCGATCAGCCCCAGCATTTT,CAWKKYGQGRDQPQHF